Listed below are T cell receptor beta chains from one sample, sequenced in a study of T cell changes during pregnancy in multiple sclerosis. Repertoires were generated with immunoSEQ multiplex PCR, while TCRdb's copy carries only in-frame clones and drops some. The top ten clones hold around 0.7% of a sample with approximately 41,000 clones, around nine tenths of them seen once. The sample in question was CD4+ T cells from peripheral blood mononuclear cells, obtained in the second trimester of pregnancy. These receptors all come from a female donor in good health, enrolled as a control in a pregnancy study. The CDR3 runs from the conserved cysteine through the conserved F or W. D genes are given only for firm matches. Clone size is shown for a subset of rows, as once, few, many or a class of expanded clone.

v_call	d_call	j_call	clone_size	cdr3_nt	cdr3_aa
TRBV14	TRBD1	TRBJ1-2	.	TGTGCCAGCAGCCAAGGTCGGCCAGGGGGGCCCTATGGCTACACCTTC	CASSQGRPGGPYGYTF
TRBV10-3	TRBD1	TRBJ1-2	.	TGTGCCATCAGTGAGGGGACAGGAATTAACTATGGCTACACCTTC	CAISEGTGINYGYTF
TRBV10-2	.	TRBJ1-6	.	TGCGCCAGCAGAAGACAGGTCCAGGGGAATTCACCCCTCCACTTT	CASRRQVQGNSPLHF
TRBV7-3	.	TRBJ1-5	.	TGTGCCAGCAGCCTAGACCGCAATCAGCCCCAGCATTTT	CASSLDRNQPQHF
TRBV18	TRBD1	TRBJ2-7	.	TGTGCCAGCTCACCCGGGACAGTGTACGAGGGGGCTCCTACATACTACGAGCAGTACTTC	CASSPGTVYEGAPTYYEQYF
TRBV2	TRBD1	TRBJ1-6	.	TGTGCCAGCACTCCCCGAGGGACAGGGGGGGGTTCACCCCTCCACTTT	CASTPRGTGGGSPLHF
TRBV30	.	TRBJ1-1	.	TGTGCCTGGAGTGGACAGACCACTGAAGCTTTCTTT	CAWSGQTTEAFF
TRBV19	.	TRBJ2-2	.	TGTGCCAGTTGCTTTAGCACCGGGGAGCTGTTTTTT	CASCFSTGELFF
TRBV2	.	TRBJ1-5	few	TGTGCCAGCAGTTCGCAGGGAGGGCAGCCCCAGCATTTT	CASSSQGGQPQHF
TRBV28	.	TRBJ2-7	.	TGTGCCAGCACCCCCAGCGGATGGGAGCAGTACTTC	CASTPSGWEQYF
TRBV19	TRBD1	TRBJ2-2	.	TGTGCCAGTAGTACCCGGGACAGGGGTAACACCGGGGAGCTGTTTTTT	CASSTRDRGNTGELFF
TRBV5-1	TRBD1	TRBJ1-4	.	TGCGCCAGCAGCGTCAGGGGGACTAATGAAAAACTGTTTTTT	CASSVRGTNEKLFF
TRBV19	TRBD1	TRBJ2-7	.	TGTGCCAGTAGTACCCGGGACAGTGGAGAGCAGTACTTC	CASSTRDSGEQYF
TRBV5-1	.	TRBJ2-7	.	TGCGCCAGCAGCCAGGAGCAGTACTTC	CASSQEQYF
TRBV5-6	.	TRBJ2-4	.	TGTGCCAGCAGCTTGAAAACAGGGAATCAGGCCAAAAACATTCAGTACTTC	CASSLKTGNQAKNIQYF
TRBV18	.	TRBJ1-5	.	TGTGCCAGCTCACCTTTGGACAGCCGCAATCAGCCCCAGCATTTT	CASSPLDSRNQPQHF
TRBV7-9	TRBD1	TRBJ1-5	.	TGTGCCAGCAGCTTAACAGGGGACCGCAATCAGCCCCAGCATTTT	CASSLTGDRNQPQHF
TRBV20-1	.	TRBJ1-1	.	TGCAGTGCTAATCAGTACACTGAAGCTTTCTTT	CSANQYTEAFF
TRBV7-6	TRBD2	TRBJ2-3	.	TGTGCCAGCAGCAAACTTTCGGGGGGACTCTCAGATACGCAGTATTTT	CASSKLSGGLSDTQYF
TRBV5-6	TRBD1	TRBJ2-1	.	TGTGCCAGCAGCGTCCGGGACAGGGGCTCCTACAATGAGCAGTTCTTC	CASSVRDRGSYNEQFF
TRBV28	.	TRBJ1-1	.	TGTGCCAGCAGTTTACAGAACACTGAAGCTTTCTTT	CASSLQNTEAFF
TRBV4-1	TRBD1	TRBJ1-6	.	TGCGCCAGCAGCCAAACAGGGGCAGGGGCGATCAATTCACCCCTCCACTTT	CASSQTGAGAINSPLHF
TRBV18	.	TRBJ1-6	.	TGTGCCAGCTCACCCGGGAGGGGTGATTCACCCCTCCACTTT	CASSPGRGDSPLHF
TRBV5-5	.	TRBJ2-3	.	TGTGCCAGCAGCCTTACAGGGTCAGATACGCAGTATTTT	CASSLTGSDTQYF
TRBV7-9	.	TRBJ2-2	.	TGTGCCAGCAGTTTCAGAAGGAACACCGGGGAGCTGTTTTTT	CASSFRRNTGELFF
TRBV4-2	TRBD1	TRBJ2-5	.	TGTGCCAGCAGCCAAGCCCCCAGGGGGCAAGAGACCCAGTACTTC	CASSQAPRGQETQYF
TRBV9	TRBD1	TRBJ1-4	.	TGTGCCAGCAGCGCCCGGACAGGGTGGAATGAAAAACTGTTTTTT	CASSARTGWNEKLFF
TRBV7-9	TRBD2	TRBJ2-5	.	TGTGCCAGCAGCTTGGGGGGGAGCGGGTACCAAGAGACCCAGTACTTC	CASSLGGSGYQETQYF
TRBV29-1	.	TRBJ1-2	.	TGCAGCGTTGAGCTCCAGAGGAGCTACACCTTC	CSVELQRSYTF
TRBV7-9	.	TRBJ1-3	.	TGTGCCAGCAGCTTATTCGCCCAGGACACCATATATTTT	CASSLFAQDTIYF
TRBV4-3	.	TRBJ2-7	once	TGCGCCAGCAGCCAAGATGCGGGACTGAGCGAGCAGTACTTC	CASSQDAGLSEQYF
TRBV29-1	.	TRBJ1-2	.	TGCAGCGTTGAAGGGACTCCTTATGGCTACACCTTC	CSVEGTPYGYTF
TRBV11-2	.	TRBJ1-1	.	TGTGCCAGCAGCTTAGTGGGAGTCAAAACACCTTTCTTT	CASSLVGVKTPFF
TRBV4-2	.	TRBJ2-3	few	TGTGCCAGCAGCCAAGGGGTGGGGGGGCGTACAGATACGCAGTATTTT	CASSQGVGGRTDTQYF
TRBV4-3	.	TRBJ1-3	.	TGCGCCAGCAAGGTAGCGTTGTCTGGAAACACCATATATTTT	CASKVALSGNTIYF
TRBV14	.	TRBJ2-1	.	TGTGCCAGCAGCCAACCTGGGACTTTCTCCTACAATGAGCAGTTCTTC	CASSQPGTFSYNEQFF
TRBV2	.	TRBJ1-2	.	TGTGCCAGCATATATACAGGGAAGGGCTACACCTTC	CASIYTGKGYTF
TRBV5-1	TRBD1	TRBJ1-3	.	TGCGCCAGCAGCTTGTTACCTGGGACAGCTGGAAACACCATATATTTT	CASSLLPGTAGNTIYF
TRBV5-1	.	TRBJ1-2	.	TGCGCCAGCAGCTTGAATTATGGTGGTGGGGGGGGCGTTAACTATGGCTACACCTTC	CASSLNYGGGGGVNYGYTF
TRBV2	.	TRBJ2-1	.	TGTGCCAGCAGTGAAAAGGGGGGGTCCCTAAATGAGCAGTTCTTC	CASSEKGGSLNEQFF
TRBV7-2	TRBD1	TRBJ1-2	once	TGTGCCAGCAGCTTTCTGACAGGGGGTTATGGCTACACCTTC	CASSFLTGGYGYTF
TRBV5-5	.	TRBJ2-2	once	TGTGCCAGCAGCTTGGGACAGCTCAACACCGGGGAGCTGTTTTTT	CASSLGQLNTGELFF